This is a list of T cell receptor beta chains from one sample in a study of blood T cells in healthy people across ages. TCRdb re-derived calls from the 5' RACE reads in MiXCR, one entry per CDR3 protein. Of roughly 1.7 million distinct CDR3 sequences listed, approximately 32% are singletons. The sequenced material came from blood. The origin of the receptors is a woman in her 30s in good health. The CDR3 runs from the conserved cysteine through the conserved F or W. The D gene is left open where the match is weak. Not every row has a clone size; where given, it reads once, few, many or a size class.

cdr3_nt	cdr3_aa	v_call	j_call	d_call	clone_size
TGTGCCAGCAGTGAGGGGACAGGGGCGGCAGATACGCAGTATTTT	CASSEGTGAADTQYF	TRBV2	TRBJ2-3	TRBD1	NA
TGTGCCAGCAGCTTAGGTCCCCAGGGCGATGAGCAGTTCTTC	CASSLGPQGDEQFF	TRBV7-8	TRBJ2-1	NA	NA
TGCGCCAGCAGCTTGCCCACACGATCTGGGGCCAACGCCCTGACTTTC	CASSLPTRSGANALTF	TRBV5-1	TRBJ2-6	NA	NA
TGTGCCAGCAACACCCCGAGCGGGGGTCCCTACAATGAGCAGTTCTTC	CASNTPSGGPYNEQFF	TRBV28	TRBJ2-1	TRBD2	NA
TGTGCCAGCAGCAGGAGCGTCGGGTTGGAAGAGACCCAGTACTTC	CASSRSVGLEETQYF	TRBV5-6	TRBJ2-5	NA	NA
TGTGCCTGGAGTGCCCGGTTCGGAGGGAAGGACACTGAAGCTTTCTTT	CAWSARFGGKDTEAFF	TRBV30	TRBJ1-1	NA	NA
TGTGCCACCAGCGTGGGGGAGGGAACTGAAGCTTTCTTT	CATSVGEGTEAFF	TRBV15	TRBJ1-1	NA	few
TGTGCCAGCACCACGCTCCCTTCCCACGAGCAGTACTTC	CASTTLPSHEQYF	TRBV6-6	TRBJ2-7	NA	few
TGTGCCAGCAGCCACGAGCGGGTCACCTACGAGCAGTACTTC	CASSHERVTYEQYF	TRBV6-1	TRBJ2-7	NA	few
TGTGCCAGCAGCTTTAATAGCGGGAGTCGTCAGTTCTTC	CASSFNSGSRQFF	TRBV7-3	TRBJ2-1	TRBD2	NA
TGTGCCAGCAGCTTCGGAGGGCAGGAAGCTTTCTTT	CASSFGGQEAFF	TRBV7-9	TRBJ1-1	NA	few
TGCGCCAGCAGCCAAGAATCTGGACTAGCGGTAGGAGAGCAGTTCTTC	CASSQESGLAVGEQFF	TRBV4-1	TRBJ2-1	TRBD2	few
TGCAGTGCTAGCGCCCAGCTAGCGGGCCTTTACAATGTGCAGTTCTTC	CSASAQLAGLYNVQFF	TRBV20-1	TRBJ2-1	TRBD2	NA
TGCAGCGTTGACAGGGGGGGCACTGAAGCTTTCTTT	CSVDRGGTEAFF	TRBV29-1	TRBJ1-1	TRBD1	many
TGCGCCAGCAGCACGGAGGGGTACGAGCAGTACTTC	CASSTEGYEQYF	TRBV5-1	TRBJ2-7	NA	few
TGCAGCGTTGAGGGTCTAAACACAGATACGCAGTATTTT	CSVEGLNTDTQYF	TRBV29-1	TRBJ2-3	NA	many
TGTGCCCGCACAAGGGTGGATACGCAGTATTTT	CARTRVDTQYF	TRBV12-3/TRBV12-4	TRBJ2-3	NA	few
TGTGCCAGCAGCTTATTCGGGGGCTCCGAGACCCAGTACTTC	CASSLFGGSETQYF	TRBV7-9	TRBJ2-5	NA	NA
TGTGCCAGCAGTTCCACCGGACAGGGAGGCTACACCTTC	CASSSTGQGGYTF	TRBV27	TRBJ1-2	TRBD1	few
TGCGCCAGCACAGGACAGTACAATGAGCAGTTCTTC	CASTGQYNEQFF	TRBV5-1	TRBJ2-1	NA	NA
TGCGCCAGCAGCTTGAATTCGGCTTCCACCGGGGAGCTGTTTTTT	CASSLNSASTGELFF	TRBV5-1	TRBJ2-2	NA	few
TGTGCCAGCAGCCAAGATACGGGGCAGTATTTT	CASSQDTGQYF	TRBV3-1	TRBJ2-3	NA	once
TGTGCCAGCAGCCAAGGCCGACCGCCCTACGAGCAGTACTTC	CASSQGRPPYEQYF	TRBV3-1	TRBJ2-7	NA	NA
TGTGCCAGCAGCCGCTTGCTAGCGGGAGTCTTCGATGAGCAGTTCTTC	CASSRLLAGVFDEQFF	TRBV12-3/TRBV12-4	TRBJ2-1	TRBD2	few
TGTGCCAGCAGGCCTCCTCGGGACACAGATTCACCCCTCCACTTT	CASRPPRDTDSPLHF	TRBV2	TRBJ1-6	NA	NA
TGCAGTGCTAGTAGCGGGAGAGGTAATGAGCAGTTCTTC	CSASSGRGNEQFF	TRBV20-1	TRBJ2-1	TRBD2	few
TGTGCCAGCAATCCGGATGGGTCCTACAATGAGCAGTACTTC	CASNPDGSYNEQYF	TRBV25-1	TRBJ2-7	NA	NA
TGCAGTGCTAGAGAGTTTGGGGACCCCTACGAGCAGTACTTC	CSAREFGDPYEQYF	TRBV20-1	TRBJ2-7	NA	few
TGTGCCAGCGGGCAGGGTCTTAACTATGGCTACACCTTC	CASGQGLNYGYTF	TRBV12-3/TRBV12-4	TRBJ1-2	NA	many
TGCGCCAGCAGCCAAGGTAGGGGGCTGGAGGCTTTCTTT	CASSQGRGLEAFF	TRBV4-1	TRBJ1-1	TRBD1	NA
TGCGCCAGCAGCCAAGCTTTACGAACGGGACTCTTCTACGAGCAGTACTTC	CASSQALRTGLFYEQYF	TRBV4-1	TRBJ2-7	NA	once
TGTGCCTGCTGGGCGGGGGAGGATACGCAGTATTTT	CACWAGEDTQYF	TRBV10-3	TRBJ2-3	TRBD2	NA
TGTGCCAGCAGCCCAGGCGGATATAGCAATCAGCCCCAGCATTTT	CASSPGGYSNQPQHF	TRBV7-9	TRBJ1-5	NA	NA
TGCGCCAGCAGCCAATCACTAGCGGGAGGGCCCGAGCAGTACTTC	CASSQSLAGGPEQYF	TRBV4-1	TRBJ2-7	TRBD2	NA
TGCAGTGCTAGAGCCCAACCCAGGTCCAATGAGCAGTTCTTC	CSARAQPRSNEQFF	TRBV20-1	TRBJ2-1	NA	few
TGCGCCAGCAGCCAAGATAGCAACATGAGCACTGAAGCTTTCTTT	CASSQDSNMSTEAFF	TRBV4-1	TRBJ1-1	NA	NA
TGCGCCAGCAGCCAAACATCCGGGACAGTATTTTATGGCTACACCTTC	CASSQTSGTVFYGYTF	TRBV4-1	TRBJ1-2	TRBD1	once
TGTGCCAGCAGTGTTTGGGTTGGCTACACCTTC	CASSVWVGYTF	TRBV6-1	TRBJ1-2	NA	few
TGCAGTGCCCCGGGACAGGGGTCTTCACCCCTCCACTTT	CSAPGQGSSPLHF	TRBV20-1	TRBJ1-6	TRBD1	NA
TGTGCCAGCAGCTCCTCCCAGGGCAGGGGGGGCACTGAAGCTTTCTTT	CASSSSQGRGGTEAFF	TRBV12-3/TRBV12-4	TRBJ1-1	TRBD1	few
TGTGCCAGCAGTTTAAATCCCCGGGGGGACACTGAAGCTTTCTTT	CASSLNPRGDTEAFF	TRBV27	TRBJ1-1	NA	NA
TGTGCCATCAGTGGAGCGGGAGGGCGGGGCACAGATACGCAGTATTTT	CAISGAGGRGTDTQYF	TRBV10-3	TRBJ2-3	TRBD2	NA
TGTGCCAGCAGTTTTGGGACAGATTACTACGAGCAGTACTTC	CASSFGTDYYEQYF	TRBV12-3/TRBV12-4	TRBJ2-7	TRBD1	few
TGTGCCAGCAGTGATTTGTTGGCCAGCACAGATACGCAGTATTTT	CASSDLLASTDTQYF	TRBV2	TRBJ2-3	NA	few
TGTGCCAGCAGTGGTGGGACAACGCAGTATTTT	CASSGGTTQYF	TRBV25-1	TRBJ2-3	NA	NA